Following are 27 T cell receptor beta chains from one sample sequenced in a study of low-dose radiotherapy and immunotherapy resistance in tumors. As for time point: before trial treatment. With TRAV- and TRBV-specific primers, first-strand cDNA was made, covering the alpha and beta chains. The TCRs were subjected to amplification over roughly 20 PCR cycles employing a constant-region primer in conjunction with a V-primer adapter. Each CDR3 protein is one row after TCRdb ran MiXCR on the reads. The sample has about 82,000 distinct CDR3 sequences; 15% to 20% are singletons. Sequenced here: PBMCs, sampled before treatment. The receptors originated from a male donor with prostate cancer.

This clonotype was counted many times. This chain's CDR3 is CASSSGLAVVGTGELFF. CDR3 coding DNA: TGTGCCAGCAGCTCTGGACTAGCGGTGGTGGGCACCGGGGAGCTGTTTTTT. V and J are TRBV5-6 and TRBJ2-2, with 10 positions matching TRBD2. The CDR3 runs 17 residues. CDR1 and CDR2 from the germline V gene are SGHDT and YYEEEE. Losses at the gene ends were 3 bases for V and 4 bases for J; bases not matched to a gene: 9.

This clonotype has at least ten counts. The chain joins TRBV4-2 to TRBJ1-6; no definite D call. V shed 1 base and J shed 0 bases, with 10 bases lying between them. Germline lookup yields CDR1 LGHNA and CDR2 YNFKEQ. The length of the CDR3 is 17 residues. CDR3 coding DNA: TGTGCCAGCAGCCAAGCTCTGTTGAGCTCCTATAATTCACCCCTCCACTTT. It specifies CASSQALLSSYNSPLHF.

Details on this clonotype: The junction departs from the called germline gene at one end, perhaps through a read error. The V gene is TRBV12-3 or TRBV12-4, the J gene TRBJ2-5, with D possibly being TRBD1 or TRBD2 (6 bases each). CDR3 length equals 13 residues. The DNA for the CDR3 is TGTGCCAACAGTACGGGGGCCGTTGGGGCCCAGTACTTC. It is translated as CANSTGAVGAQYF.

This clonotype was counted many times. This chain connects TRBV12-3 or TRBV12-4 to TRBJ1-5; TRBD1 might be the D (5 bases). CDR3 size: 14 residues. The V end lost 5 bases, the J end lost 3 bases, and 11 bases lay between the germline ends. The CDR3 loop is CASSGDRDNQPQHF. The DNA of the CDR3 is TGTGCCAGCAGTGGGGACCGCGACAATCAGCCCCAGCATTTT.

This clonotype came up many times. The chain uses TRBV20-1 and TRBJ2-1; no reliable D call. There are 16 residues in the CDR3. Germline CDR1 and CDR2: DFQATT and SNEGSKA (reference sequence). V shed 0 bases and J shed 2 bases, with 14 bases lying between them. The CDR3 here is CSARDPRAAPYNEQFF. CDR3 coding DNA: TGCAGTGCTAGAGATCCAAGGGCGGCGCCCTACAATGAGCAGTTCTTC.

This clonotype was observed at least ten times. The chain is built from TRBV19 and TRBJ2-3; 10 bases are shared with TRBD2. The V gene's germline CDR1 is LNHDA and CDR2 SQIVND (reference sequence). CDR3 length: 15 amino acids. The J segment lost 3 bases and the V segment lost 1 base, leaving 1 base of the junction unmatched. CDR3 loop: CASSIASGRTDTQYF. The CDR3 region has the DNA TGTGCCAGTAGTATAGCTAGCGGGAGAACAGATACGCAGTATTTT.

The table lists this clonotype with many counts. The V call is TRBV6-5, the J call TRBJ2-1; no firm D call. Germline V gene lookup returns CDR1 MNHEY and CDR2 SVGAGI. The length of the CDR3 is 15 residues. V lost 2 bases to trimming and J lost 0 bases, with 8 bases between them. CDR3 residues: CASSYPFGSYNEQFF. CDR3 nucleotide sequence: TGTGCCAGCAGTTACCCGTTCGGCTCCTACAATGAGCAGTTCTTC.

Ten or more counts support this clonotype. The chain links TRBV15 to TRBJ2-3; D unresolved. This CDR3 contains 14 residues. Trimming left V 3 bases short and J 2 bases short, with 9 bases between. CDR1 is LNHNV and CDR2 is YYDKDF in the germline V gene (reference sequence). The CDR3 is CATSSRPNTDTQYF. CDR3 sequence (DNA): TGTGCCACCAGCAGTAGGCCAAACACAGATACGCAGTATTTT.

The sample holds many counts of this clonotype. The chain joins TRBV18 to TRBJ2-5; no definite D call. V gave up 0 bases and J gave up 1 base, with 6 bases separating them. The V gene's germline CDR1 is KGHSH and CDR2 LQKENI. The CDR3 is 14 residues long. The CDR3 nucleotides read TGTGCCAGCTCACCACCCAGTCTCCAAGAGACCCAGTACTTC. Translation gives CASSPPSLQETQYF.

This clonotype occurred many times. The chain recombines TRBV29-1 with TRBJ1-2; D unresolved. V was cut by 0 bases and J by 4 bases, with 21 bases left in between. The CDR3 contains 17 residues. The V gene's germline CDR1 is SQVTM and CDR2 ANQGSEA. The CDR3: CSVEDREGGRSGYGYTF. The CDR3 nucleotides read TGCAGCGTTGAAGATAGAGAGGGAGGAAGATCGGGCTATGGCTACACCTTC.

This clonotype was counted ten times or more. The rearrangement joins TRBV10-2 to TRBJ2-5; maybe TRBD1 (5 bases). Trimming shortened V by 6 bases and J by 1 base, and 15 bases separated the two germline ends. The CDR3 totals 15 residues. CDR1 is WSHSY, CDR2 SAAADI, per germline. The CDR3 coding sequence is TGCGCCAGCAGGTTGACAGCGACTTCCCAAGAGACCCAGTACTTC. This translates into CASRLTATSQETQYF.

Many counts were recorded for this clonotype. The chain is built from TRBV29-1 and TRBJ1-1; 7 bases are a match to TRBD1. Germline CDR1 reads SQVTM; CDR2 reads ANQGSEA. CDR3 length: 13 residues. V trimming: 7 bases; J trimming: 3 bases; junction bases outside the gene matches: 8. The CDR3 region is CSGPQGKDTEAFF. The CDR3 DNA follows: TGCAGCGGTCCACAGGGGAAGGACACTGAAGCTTTCTTT.

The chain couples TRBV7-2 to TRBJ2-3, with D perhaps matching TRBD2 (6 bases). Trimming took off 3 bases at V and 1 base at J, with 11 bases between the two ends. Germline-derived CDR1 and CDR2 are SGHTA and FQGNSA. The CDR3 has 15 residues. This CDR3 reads CASSFTPGGTDTQYF. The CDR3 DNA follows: TGTGCCAGCAGCTTTACGCCGGGGGGCACAGATACGCAGTATTTT. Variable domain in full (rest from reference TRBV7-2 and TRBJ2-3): GAGVSQSPSNKVTEKGKDVELRCDPISGHTALYWYRQSLGQGLEFLIYFQGNSAPDKSGLPSDRFSAERTGGSVSTLTIQRTQQEDSAVYLCASSFTPGGTDTQYFGPGTRLTVL.

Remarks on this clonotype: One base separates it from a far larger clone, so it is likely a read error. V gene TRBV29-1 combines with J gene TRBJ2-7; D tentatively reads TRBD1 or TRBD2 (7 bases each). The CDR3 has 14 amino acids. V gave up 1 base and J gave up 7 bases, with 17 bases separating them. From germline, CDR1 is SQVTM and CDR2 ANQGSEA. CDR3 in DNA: TGCAGCGTTGAAGCTTGGGGAGGGGGCAATGAGCAGTACTTC. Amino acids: CSVEAWGGGNEQYF.

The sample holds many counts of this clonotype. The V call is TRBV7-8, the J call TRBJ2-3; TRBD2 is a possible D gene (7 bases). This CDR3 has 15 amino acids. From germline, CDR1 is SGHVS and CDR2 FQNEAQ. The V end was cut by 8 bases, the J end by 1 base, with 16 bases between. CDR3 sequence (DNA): TGTGCCAGCCGAATTGGGGGGGCGGGCACAGATACGCAGTATTTT. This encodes CASRIGGAGTDTQYF. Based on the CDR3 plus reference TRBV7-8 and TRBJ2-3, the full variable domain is GAGVSQSPRYKVAKRGQDVALRCDPISGHVSLFWYQQALGQGPEFLTYFQNEAQLDKSGLPSDRFFAERPEGSVSTLKIQRTQQEDSAVYLCASRIGGAGTDTQYFGPGTRLTVL.

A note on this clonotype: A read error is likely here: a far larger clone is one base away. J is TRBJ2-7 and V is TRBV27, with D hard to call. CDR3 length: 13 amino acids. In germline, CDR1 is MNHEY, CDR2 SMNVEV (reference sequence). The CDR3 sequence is CATSSASGYEQYF. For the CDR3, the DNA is TGTGCCACCAGTAGTGCGTCGGGCTACGAGCAGTACTTC.

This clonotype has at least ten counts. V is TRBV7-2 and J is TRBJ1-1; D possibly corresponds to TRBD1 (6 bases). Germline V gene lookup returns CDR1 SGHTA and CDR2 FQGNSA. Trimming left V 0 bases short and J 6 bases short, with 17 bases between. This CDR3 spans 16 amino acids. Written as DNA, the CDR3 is TGTGCCAGCAGCTTAGCTCAGCCAGGGGTCGGCGCTGAAGCTTTCTTT. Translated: CASSLAQPGVGAEAFF.

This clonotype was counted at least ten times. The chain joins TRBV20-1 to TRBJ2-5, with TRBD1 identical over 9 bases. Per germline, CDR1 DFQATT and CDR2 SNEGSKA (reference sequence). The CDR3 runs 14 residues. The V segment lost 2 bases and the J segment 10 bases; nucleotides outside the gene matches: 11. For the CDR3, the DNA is TGCAGTGCTAGAACAGGGGGCCTACACGGGGTCCAGTACTTC. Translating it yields CSARTGGLHGVQYF.

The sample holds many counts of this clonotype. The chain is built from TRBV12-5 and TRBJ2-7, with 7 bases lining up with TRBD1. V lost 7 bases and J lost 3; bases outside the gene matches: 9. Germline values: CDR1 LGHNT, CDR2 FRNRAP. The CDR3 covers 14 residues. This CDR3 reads CASAGDRYYYEQYF. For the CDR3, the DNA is TGTGCTAGTGCCGGGGACAGATACTACTACGAGCAGTACTTC. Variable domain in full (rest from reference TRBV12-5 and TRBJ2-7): DARVTQTPRHKVTEMGQEVTMRCQPILGHNTVFWYRQTMMQGLELLAYFRNRAPLDDSGMPKDRFSAEMPDATLATLKIQPSEPRDSAVYFCASAGDRYYYEQYFGPGTRLTVT.

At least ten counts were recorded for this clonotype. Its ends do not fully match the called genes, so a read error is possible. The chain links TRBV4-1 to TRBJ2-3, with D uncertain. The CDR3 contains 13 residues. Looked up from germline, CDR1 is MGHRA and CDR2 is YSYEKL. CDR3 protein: CASSQEPPDTQYF. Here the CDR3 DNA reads TGTGCCAGCAGCCAAGAACCCCCAGATACGCAGTATTTT.

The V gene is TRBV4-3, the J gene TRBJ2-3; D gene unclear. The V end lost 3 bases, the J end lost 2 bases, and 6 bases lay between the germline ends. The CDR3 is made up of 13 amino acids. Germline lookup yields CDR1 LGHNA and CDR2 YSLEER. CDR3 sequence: CASSQGLTDTQYF. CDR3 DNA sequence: TGCGCCAGCAGCCAGGGCCTCACAGATACGCAGTATTTT.

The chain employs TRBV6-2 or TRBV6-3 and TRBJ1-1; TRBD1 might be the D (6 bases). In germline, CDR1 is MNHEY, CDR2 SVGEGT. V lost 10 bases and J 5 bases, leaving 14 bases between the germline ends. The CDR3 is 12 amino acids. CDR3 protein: CATRGAVTEAFF. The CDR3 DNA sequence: TGTGCCACGCGGGGGGCAGTGACTGAAGCTTTCTTT.

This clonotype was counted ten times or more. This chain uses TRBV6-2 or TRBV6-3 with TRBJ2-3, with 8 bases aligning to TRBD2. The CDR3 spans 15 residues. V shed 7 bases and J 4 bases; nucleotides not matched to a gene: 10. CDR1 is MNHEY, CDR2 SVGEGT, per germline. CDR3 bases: TGTGCCAGCACCTTAGATAGCGGGGCCGCAGATACGCAGTATTTT. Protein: CASTLDSGAADTQYF.

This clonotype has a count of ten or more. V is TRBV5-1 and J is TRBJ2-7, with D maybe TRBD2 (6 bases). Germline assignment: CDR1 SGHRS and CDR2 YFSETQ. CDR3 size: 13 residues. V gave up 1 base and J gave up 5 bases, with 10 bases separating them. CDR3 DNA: TGCGCCAGCAGCTTGCGGGCGGGACACGAGCAGTACTTC. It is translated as CASSLRAGHEQYF.

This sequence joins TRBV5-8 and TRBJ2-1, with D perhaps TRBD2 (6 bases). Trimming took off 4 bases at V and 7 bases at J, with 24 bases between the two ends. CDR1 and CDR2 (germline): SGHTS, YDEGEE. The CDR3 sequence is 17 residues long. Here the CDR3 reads CASSPEGLPPRRNEQFF. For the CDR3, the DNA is TGTGCCAGCAGCCCGGAGGGACTTCCTCCCCGCCGGAATGAGCAGTTCTTC.

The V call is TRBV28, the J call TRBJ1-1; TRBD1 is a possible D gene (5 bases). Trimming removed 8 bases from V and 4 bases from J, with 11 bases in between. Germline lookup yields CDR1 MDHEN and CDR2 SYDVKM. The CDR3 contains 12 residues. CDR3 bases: TGTGCCAGCCGGGGGGTTGTCACTGAAGCTTTCTTT. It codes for CASRGVVTEAFF. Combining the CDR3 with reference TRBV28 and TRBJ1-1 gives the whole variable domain DVKVTQSSRYLVKRTGEKVFLECVQDMDHENMFWYRQDPGLGLRLIYFSYDVKMKEKGDIPEGYSVSREKKERFSLILESASTNQTSMYLCASRGVVTEAFFGQGTRLTVV.

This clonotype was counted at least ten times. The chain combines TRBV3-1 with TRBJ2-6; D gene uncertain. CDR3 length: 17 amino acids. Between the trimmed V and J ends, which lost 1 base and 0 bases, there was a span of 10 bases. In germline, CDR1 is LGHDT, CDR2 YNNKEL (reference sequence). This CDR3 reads CASSQVPRPSGANVLTF. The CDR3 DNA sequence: TGTGCCAGCAGCCAAGTGCCTCGCCCCTCTGGGGCCAACGTCCTGACTTTC.